Below, 21 T cell receptor beta chains from the same sample are listed, as sequenced in a study of blood T cell repertoires in COVID-19. This table comes from immunoSEQ multiplex PCR, and its TCRdb copy is limited to in-frame clones, with some not included. The table has a few hundred thousand clones, around 87% seen once. The sequenced material came from peripheral blood. These receptors came from a woman aged 45-65 years with active or convalescent COVID-19.

V gene TRBV11-2 combines with J gene TRBJ2-2, with 7 bases aligning to TRBD2. Germline V gives CDR1 SGHAT, CDR2 FQNNGV. V was clipped by 3 bases and J by 7 bases; unmatched bases: 8. The CDR3 sequence is 15 residues long. Here the CDR3 DNA reads TGTGCCAGCAGCTTGGGAGGGGAGTTTGGCGGGGAGCTGTTTTTT. This codes for CASSLGGEFGGELFF.

V gene TRBV14 combines with J gene TRBJ2-2; 13 bases are shared with TRBD2. CDR1 is SGHDN and CDR2 is FVKESK in the germline V gene. The CDR3 consists of 19 residues. The V and J ends lost 4 bases and 3 bases, in that order; junction bases with no gene match: 11. The CDR3 bases are TGTGCCAGCAGCCCGTACTCGACTAGCGGGAGGTCGGACACCGGGGAGCTGTTTTTT. Translation: CASSPYSTSGRSDTGELFF.

This clone was picked up one time. This chain connects TRBV27 to TRBJ2-5; 7 bases match TRBD2. The CDR3 consists of 15 residues. Germline V CDR1 and CDR2: MNHEY, SMNVEV (reference sequence). The trim removed 1 base at V and 2 bases at J, leaving 4 bases unmatched. The CDR3 DNA sequence: TGTGCCAGCAGTTTATATCGGCGGGGGCAAGAGACCCAGTACTTC. This codes for CASSLYRRGQETQYF.

The V call is TRBV4-3, the J call TRBJ1-4, with D maybe TRBD1 (5 bases). Germline V gene lookup returns CDR1 LGHNA and CDR2 YSLEER. V lost 0 bases, J lost 0 bases, and 11 bases lay in between. The CDR3 consists of 17 residues. The CDR3: CASSQELDSTTNEKLFF. The CDR3 DNA follows: TGCGCCAGCAGCCAAGAGCTCGACAGCACAACTAATGAAAAACTGTTTTTT.

CDR3 protein: CASSQDLQGAFTEAFF. Written as DNA, the CDR3 is TGTGCCAGCAGCCAAGATCTACAGGGGGCTTTTACTGAAGCTTTCTTT. This chain joins TRBV14 and TRBJ1-1; 9 bases align to TRBD1. Per the germline V gene, CDR1 is SGHDN and CDR2 is FVKESK. J lost 5 bases, V lost 0 bases, and 7 bases had no gene match. CDR3 length: 16 amino acids.

This clone showed up just once. The chain joins TRBV5-4 to TRBJ2-3; 12 bases map to TRBD2. The CDR3 extends over 16 amino acids. CDR1 is SGHNT, CDR2 YYREEE, per germline (reference sequence). The trim removed 3 bases at V and 2 bases at J, leaving 4 bases unmatched. The CDR3 nucleotides read TGTGCCAGCAGCTCTAGCGGGGGGGCCCTCACAGATACGCAGTATTTT. As protein: CASSSSGGALTDTQYF.

The gene calls are TRBV29-1 and TRBJ1-2, with a possible D match to TRBD1 (6 bases). CDR1 and CDR2 from the germline V gene are SQVTM and ANQGSEA. Trimming cost V 3 bases and J 8 bases, with 19 bases left between them. The CDR3 totals 14 residues. CDR3 DNA sequence: TGCAGCGTTGATGCTTCACAGGGCAACGGCGGCTACACCTTC. Encoded protein: CSVDASQGNGGYTF. Together with reference TRBV29-1 and TRBJ1-2, the CDR3 gives the full variable domain: SAVISQKPSRDICQRGTSLTIQCQVDSQVTMMFWYRQQPGQSLTLIATANQGSEATYESGFVIDKFPISRPNLTFSTLTVSNMSPEDSSIYLCSVDASQGNGGYTFGSGTRLTVV.

The rearrangement joins TRBV9 to TRBJ2-3; TRBD2 matches 7 bases. From germline, CDR1 is SGDLS and CDR2 YYNGEE. Losses at the gene ends were 1 base for V and 4 bases for J; bases not matched to a gene: 6. The CDR3 totals 15 residues. The CDR3 DNA sequence: TGTGCCAGCAGCGTAAACGGGAGGAGCGCAGATACGCAGTATTTT. Translation gives CASSVNGRSADTQYF.

CDR3 nucleotides: TGTGCCAGCAGCCCAGGCCCTGGGGCCAACGTCCTGACTTTC. It codes for CASSPGPGANVLTF. The chain couples TRBV7-9 to TRBJ2-6; D is ambiguous. Germline V CDR1 and CDR2: SEHNR, FQNEAQ (reference sequence). This CDR3 contains 14 residues. Trimming took off 5 bases at V and 2 bases at J, with 7 bases between the two ends.

The rearrangement links TRBV4-1 to TRBJ2-2, with TRBD1 matching over 9 bases. The CDR3 length is 16 residues. V lost 4 bases, J lost 6 bases, and 9 bases stayed unmatched. Germline CDR1 and CDR2: MGHRA and YSYEKL. CDR3 coding DNA: TGCGCCAGCAGCCTACGGACAGGGGTGGGGGCCGGGGAGCTGTTTTTT. It yields the protein CASSLRTGVGAGELFF.

The V call is TRBV28, the J call TRBJ1-4; the D gene is possibly TRBD1 (6 bases). Between the trimmed V and J ends, which lost 6 bases and 5 bases, there was a span of 16 bases. CDR1 is MDHEN, CDR2 SYDVKM, per germline. The CDR3 runs to 15 residues. This chain's CDR3 is CASRPRGPGNEKLFF. The CDR3 nucleotides are TGTGCCAGCAGGCCGCGGGGGCCTGGCAATGAAAAACTGTTTTTT.

V gene TRBV30 combines with J gene TRBJ1-6; 9 bases line up with TRBD1. CDR3 length equals 14 residues. J lost 8 bases, V lost 4 bases, and 6 bases had no gene match. Germline loops: CDR1 GTSNPN, CDR2 SVGIG (reference sequence). CDR3 in amino acids: CAWNRQGVDSPLHF. The CDR3 DNA reads as TGTGCCTGGAACCGACAGGGGGTCGATTCACCCCTCCACTTT.

The chain links TRBV3-1 (or the pseudogene TRBV3-2) to TRBJ2-5; D is ambiguous. Germline assignment: CDR1 LGHDT and CDR2 YNNKEL (reference sequence). This CDR3 has 10 residues. V gave up 8 bases and J gave up 5 bases, with 6 bases separating them. The CDR3 reads CASQAETQYF. The DNA for the CDR3 is TGTGCCAGCCAGGCGGAGACCCAGTACTTC.

The chain links TRBV18 to TRBJ1-3; D ambiguous. V was cut by 3 bases and J by 3 bases, with 9 bases left in between. CDR3 length: 14 amino acids. CDR1 and CDR2 from the germline V gene are KGHSH and LQKENI. CDR3 sequence (DNA): TGTGCCAGCTCACCGGCCCAGGATGGAAACACCATATATTTT. Translation gives CASSPAQDGNTIYF.

This chain links TRBV30 with TRBJ1-1; 7 bases agree with TRBD1. The length of the CDR3 is 13 residues. Losses at the gene ends were 5 bases for V and 4 bases for J; bases not matched to a gene: 7. Per germline, CDR1 GTSNPN and CDR2 SVGIG (reference sequence). CDR3 in amino acids: CAWLNRGLTEAFF. Here the CDR3 DNA reads TGTGCCTGGTTAAACAGGGGCCTCACTGAAGCTTTCTTT.

The chain combines TRBV7-8 with TRBJ2-7, with 8 nucleotides matching TRBD1. CDR3 length: 14 amino acids. The ends lost 4 bases at V and 6 bases at J; junction bases unmatched: 8. Germline lookup yields CDR1 SGHVS and CDR2 FQNEAQ. The DNA of the CDR3 is TGTGCCAGCAGCTATGGACAGGGCAGCGGCGAGCAGTACTTC. Translated, it gives CASSYGQGSGEQYF.

The rearrangement links TRBV29-1 to TRBJ2-7; 8 nucleotides align to TRBD2. The V gene end was trimmed by 4 bases and the J gene end by 4 bases; junction bases not matched to a gene: 6. Germline CDR1 SQVTM, CDR2 ANQGSEA. This CDR3 comprises 13 residues. The CDR3 coding sequence is TGCAGCGTTGGAGCGGGAGATGGTTACGAGCAGTACTTC. This encodes CSVGAGDGYEQYF.

The chain carries TRBV7-2 and TRBJ2-3, with unresolved D. Germline-derived CDR1 and CDR2 are SGHTA and FQGNSA. The CDR3 has 13 residues. V was cut by 2 bases and J by 4 bases, with 7 bases left in between. CDR3 loop: CASSLSSPDTQYF. The CDR3 DNA reads as TGTGCCAGCAGCTTATCCTCTCCAGATACGCAGTATTTT.

The chain has TRBV6-5 and TRBJ1-1; 9 bases align to TRBD1. After removal of 6 bases from V and 1 base from J, the junction contained 3 bases not matched to a gene. The germline V gene has CDR1 MNHEY and CDR2 SVGAGI. The CDR3 has 14 amino acids. The CDR3 here is CASSGTGWNTEAFF. CDR3 DNA: TGTGCCAGCAGCGGGACAGGGTGGAACACTGAAGCTTTCTTT.

The chain is built from TRBV6-2 or TRBV6-3 and TRBJ1-5, with 7 positions matching TRBD1. This CDR3 is built from 16 residues. The germline V gene encodes CDR1 MNHEY and CDR2 SVGEGT. The J segment lost 8 bases and the V segment lost 2 bases, leaving 12 bases of the junction unmatched. CDR3 coding DNA: TGTGCCAGCAGTTACGGAGGGACAGCCCGTAGTAAGCCCCAGCATTTT. This translates into CASSYGGTARSKPQHF.

The rearrangement uses TRBV28 and TRBJ1-2; 10 nucleotides match TRBD1. Germline lookup yields CDR1 MDHEN and CDR2 SYDVKM. The CDR3 runs to 16 residues. The ends lost 1 base at V and 6 bases at J; junction bases unmatched: 8. CDR3 DNA sequence: TGTGCCAGCAGTTTATATTTTCGGGACAGGGGTGATGGCTACACCTTC. Translating it yields CASSLYFRDRGDGYTF.